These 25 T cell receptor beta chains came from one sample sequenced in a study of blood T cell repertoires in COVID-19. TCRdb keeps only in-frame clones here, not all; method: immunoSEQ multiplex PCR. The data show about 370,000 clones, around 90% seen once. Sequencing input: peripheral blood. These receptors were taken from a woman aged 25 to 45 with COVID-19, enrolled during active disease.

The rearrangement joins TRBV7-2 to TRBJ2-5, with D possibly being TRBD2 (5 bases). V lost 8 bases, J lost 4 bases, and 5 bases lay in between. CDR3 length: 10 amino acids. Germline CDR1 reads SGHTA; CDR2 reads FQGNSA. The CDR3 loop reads CASGLETQYF. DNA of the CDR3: TGTGCCAGCGGACTAGAGACCCAGTACTTC.

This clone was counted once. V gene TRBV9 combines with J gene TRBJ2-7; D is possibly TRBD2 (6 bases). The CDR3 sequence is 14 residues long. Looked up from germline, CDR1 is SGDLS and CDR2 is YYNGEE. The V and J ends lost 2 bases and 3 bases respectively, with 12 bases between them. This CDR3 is CASSVGGSVYEQYF. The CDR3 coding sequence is TGTGCCAGCAGCGTCGGGGGATCGGTCTACGAGCAGTACTTC.

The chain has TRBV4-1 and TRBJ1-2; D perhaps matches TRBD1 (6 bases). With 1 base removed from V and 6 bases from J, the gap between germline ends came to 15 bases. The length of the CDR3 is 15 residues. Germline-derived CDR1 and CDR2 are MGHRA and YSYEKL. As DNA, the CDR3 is TGCGCCAGCAGCCAAGGTGACAGGATAGAGGATGGCTACACCTTC. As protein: CASSQGDRIEDGYTF.

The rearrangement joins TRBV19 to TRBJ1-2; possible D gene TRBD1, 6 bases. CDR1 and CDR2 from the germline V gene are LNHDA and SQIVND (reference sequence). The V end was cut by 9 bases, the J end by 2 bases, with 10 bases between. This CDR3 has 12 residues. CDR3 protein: CASHGQNYGYTF. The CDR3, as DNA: TGTGCCAGCCACGGACAGAACTATGGCTACACCTTC. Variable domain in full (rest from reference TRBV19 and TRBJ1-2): DGGITQSPKYLFRKEGQNVTLSCEQNLNHDAMYWYRQDPGQGLRLIYYSQIVNDFQKGDIAEGYSVSREKKESFPLTVTSAQKNPTAFYLCASHGQNYGYTFGSGTRLTVV.

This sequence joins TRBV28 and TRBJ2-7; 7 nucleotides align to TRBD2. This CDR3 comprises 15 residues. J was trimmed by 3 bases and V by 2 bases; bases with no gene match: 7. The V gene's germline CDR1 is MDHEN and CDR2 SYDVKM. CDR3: CASSLMGGEYYEQYF. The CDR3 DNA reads TGTGCCAGCAGTTTAATGGGGGGGGAATACTACGAGCAGTACTTC.

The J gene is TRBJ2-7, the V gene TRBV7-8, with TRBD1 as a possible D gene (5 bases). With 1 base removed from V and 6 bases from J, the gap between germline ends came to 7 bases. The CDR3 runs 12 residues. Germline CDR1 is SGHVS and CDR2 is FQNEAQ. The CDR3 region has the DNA TGTGCCAGCAGCTTAGGCACAGGCGAGCAGTACGTC. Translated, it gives CASSLGTGEQYV.

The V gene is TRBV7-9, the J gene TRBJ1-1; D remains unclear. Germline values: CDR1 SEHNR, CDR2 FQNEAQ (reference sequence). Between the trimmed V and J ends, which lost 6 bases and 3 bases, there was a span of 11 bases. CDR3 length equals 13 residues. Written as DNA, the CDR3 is TGTGCCAGCAGTACCCAGGAAGACACTGAAGCTTTCTTT. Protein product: CASSTQEDTEAFF.

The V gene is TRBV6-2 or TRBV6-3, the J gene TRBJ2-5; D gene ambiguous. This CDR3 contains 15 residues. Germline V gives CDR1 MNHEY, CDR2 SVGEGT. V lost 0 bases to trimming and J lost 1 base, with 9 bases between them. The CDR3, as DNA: TGTGCCAGCAGTTACTCCTTGCGGATCCAAGAGACCCAGTACTTC. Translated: CASSYSLRIQETQYF.

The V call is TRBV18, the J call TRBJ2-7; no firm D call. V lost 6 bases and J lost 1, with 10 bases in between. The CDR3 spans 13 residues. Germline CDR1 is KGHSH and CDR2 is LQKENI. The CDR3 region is CASSPEHSYEQYV. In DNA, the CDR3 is TGTGCCAGCTCCCCCGAGCATTCCTACGAGCAGTACGTC.

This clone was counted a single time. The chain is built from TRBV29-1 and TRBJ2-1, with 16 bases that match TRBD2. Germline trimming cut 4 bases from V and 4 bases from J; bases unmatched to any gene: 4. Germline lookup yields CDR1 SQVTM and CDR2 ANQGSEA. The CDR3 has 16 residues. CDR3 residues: CSVGGTSGREYNEQFF. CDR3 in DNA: TGCAGCGTTGGCGGGACTAGCGGGAGGGAATACAATGAGCAGTTCTTC.

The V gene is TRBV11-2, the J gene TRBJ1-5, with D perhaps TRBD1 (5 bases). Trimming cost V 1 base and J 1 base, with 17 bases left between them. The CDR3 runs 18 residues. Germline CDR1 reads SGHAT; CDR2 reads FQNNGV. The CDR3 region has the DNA TGTGCCAGCAGCTTAGGCCCCGGTCAAACAGGAAGCAATCAGCCCCAGCATTTT. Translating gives CASSLGPGQTGSNQPQHF.

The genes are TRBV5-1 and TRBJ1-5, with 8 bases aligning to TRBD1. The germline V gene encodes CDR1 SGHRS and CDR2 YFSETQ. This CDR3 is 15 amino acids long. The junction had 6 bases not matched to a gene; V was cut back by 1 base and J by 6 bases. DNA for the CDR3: TGCGCCAGCAGCTTGCAGACAGGGGAGGGTCAGCCCCAGCATTTT. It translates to CASSLQTGEGQPQHF.

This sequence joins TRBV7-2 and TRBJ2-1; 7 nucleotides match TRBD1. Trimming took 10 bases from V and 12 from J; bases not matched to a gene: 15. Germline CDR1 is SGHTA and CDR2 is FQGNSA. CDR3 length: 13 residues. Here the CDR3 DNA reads TGTGCCACCGGAGCAGGACAGGCCGCGCCGCAGTTCTTC. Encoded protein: CATGAGQAAPQFF.

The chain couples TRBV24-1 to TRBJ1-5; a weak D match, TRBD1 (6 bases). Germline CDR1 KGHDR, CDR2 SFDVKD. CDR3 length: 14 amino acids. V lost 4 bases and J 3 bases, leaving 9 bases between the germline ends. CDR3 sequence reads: CATSDYRVNQPQHF. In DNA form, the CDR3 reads TGTGCCACCAGTGACTACAGGGTCAATCAGCCCCAGCATTTT.

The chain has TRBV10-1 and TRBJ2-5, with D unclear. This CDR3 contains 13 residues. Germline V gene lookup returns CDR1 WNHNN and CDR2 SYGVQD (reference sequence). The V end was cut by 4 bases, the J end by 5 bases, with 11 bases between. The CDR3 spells CASSAVGLETQYF. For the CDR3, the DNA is TGCGCCAGCAGTGCCGTTGGCTTGGAGACCCAGTACTTC.

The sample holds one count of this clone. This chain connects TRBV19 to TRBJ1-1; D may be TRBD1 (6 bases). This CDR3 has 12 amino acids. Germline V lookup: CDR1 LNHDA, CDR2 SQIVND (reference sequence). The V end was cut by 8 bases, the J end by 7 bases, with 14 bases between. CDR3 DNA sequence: TGTGCCAGTGCCAGACAAGGGGGTGAAGCTTTCTTT. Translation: CASARQGGEAFF. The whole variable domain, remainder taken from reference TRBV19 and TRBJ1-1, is DGGITQSPKYLFRKEGQNVTLSCEQNLNHDAMYWYRQDPGQGLRLIYYSQIVNDFQKGDIAEGYSVSREKKESFPLTVTSAQKNPTAFYLCASARQGGEAFFGQGTRLTVV.

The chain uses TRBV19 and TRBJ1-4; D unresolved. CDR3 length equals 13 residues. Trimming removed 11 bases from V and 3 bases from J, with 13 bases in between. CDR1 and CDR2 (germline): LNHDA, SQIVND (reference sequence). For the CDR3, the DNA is TGTGCCTCCTCCCCACAGCCTAATGAAAAACTGTTTTTT. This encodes CASSPQPNEKLFF.

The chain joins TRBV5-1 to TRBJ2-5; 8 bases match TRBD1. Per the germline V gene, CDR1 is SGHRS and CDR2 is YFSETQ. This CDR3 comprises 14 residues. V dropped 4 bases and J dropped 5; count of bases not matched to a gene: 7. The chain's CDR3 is CASSGQGARETQYF. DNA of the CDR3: TGCGCCAGCAGCGGGCAGGGGGCGCGGGAGACCCAGTACTTC.

The CDR3 coding sequence is TGTGCCACCAGCAGATCCGGGACACTTTTCCCTTACACCGGGGAGCTGTTTTTT. This gives the protein CATSRSGTLFPYTGELFF. The chain links TRBV15 to TRBJ2-2; a weak D match, TRBD1 (6 bases). Between the trimmed V and J ends, which lost 2 bases and 3 bases, there was a span of 19 bases. Germline V gene data show CDR1 as LNHNV and CDR2 as YYDKDF (reference sequence). The CDR3 sequence is 18 residues long.

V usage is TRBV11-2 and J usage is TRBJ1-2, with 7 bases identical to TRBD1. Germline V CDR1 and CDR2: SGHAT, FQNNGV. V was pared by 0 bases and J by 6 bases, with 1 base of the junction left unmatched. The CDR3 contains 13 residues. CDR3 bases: TGTGCCAGCAGCTTAGAACAGGGGAATGGCTACACCTTC. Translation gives CASSLEQGNGYTF.

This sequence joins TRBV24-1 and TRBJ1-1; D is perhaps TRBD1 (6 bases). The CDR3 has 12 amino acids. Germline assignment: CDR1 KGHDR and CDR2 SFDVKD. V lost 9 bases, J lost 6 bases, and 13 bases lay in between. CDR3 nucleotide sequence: TGTGCCACCGGAAACCAGGGGTCTGAAGCTTTCTTT. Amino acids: CATGNQGSEAFF.

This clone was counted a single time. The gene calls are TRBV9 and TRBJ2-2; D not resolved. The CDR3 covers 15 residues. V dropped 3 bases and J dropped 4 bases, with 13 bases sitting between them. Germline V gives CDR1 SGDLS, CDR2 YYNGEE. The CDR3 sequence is CASSARVSRTGELFF. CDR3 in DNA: TGTGCCAGCAGCGCCCGAGTGAGTCGCACCGGGGAGCTGTTTTTT.

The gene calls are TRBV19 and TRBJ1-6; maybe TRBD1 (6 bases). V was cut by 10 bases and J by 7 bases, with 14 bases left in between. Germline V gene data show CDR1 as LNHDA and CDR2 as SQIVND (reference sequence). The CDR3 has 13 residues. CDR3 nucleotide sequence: TGTGCCAACTGGGGGGGGCGGAATTCACCCCTCCACTTT. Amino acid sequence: CANWGGRNSPLHF.

The CDR3 loop is CASSFGGEQYF. The CDR3 bases are TGTGCCAGCAGCTTCGGTGGCGAGCAGTACTTC. The rearrangement joins TRBV5-4 to TRBJ2-7; D call uncertain. Per germline, CDR1 SGHNT and CDR2 YYREEE (reference sequence). Trimming pared 2 bases from V and 6 bases from J, leaving 6 bases between. The CDR3 loop spans 11 amino acids.

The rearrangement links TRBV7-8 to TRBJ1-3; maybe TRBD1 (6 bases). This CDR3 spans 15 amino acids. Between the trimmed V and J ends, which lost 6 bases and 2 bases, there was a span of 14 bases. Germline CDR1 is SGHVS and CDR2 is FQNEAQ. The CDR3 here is CASRVAGGPGNTIYF. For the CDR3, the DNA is TGTGCCAGCAGAGTAGCGGGGGGCCCTGGAAACACCATATATTTT. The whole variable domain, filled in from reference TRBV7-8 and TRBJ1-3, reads GAGVSQSPRYKVAKRGQDVALRCDPISGHVSLFWYQQALGQGPEFLTYFQNEAQLDKSGLPSDRFFAERPEGSVSTLKIQRTQQEDSAVYLCASRVAGGPGNTIYFGEGSWLTVV.